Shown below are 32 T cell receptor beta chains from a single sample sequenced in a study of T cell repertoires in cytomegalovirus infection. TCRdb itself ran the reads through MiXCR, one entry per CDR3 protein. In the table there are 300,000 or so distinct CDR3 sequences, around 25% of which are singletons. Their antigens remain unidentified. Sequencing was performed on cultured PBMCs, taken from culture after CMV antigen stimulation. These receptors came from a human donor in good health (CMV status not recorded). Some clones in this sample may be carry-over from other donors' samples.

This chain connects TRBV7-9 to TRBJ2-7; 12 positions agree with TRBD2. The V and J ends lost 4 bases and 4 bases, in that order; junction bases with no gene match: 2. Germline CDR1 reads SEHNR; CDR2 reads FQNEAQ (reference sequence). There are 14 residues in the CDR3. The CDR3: CASSSGLAGYEQYV. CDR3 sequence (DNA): TGTGCCAGCAGCTCTGGACTAGCGGGATACGAGCAGTACGTC.

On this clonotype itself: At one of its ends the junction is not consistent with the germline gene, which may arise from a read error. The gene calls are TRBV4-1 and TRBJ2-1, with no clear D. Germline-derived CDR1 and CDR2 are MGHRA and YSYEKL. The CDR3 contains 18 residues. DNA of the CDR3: TGCGCCAGCAGCCAAGATATCCGGTTGTCTCACTCCTACATTGAGCAGTTCTTC. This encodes CASSQDIRLSHSYIEQFF.

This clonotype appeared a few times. CDR3 sequence reads: CASSQTGRLEAFF. Here the CDR3 DNA reads TGTGCCAGCAGCCAAACGGGGCGCTTAGAAGCTTTCTTT. The chain employs TRBV2 and TRBJ1-1; possible D gene TRBD1, 5 bases. Trimming shortened V by 6 bases and J by 8 bases, and 16 bases separated the two germline ends. CDR3 length: 13 amino acids. The germline V gene has CDR1 SNHLY and CDR2 FYNNEI.

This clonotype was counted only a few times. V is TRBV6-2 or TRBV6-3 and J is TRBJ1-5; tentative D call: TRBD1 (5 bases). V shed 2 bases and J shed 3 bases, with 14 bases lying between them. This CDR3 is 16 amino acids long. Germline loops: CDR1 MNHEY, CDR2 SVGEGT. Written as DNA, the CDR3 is TGTGCCAGCAGTTACGCTCCAGGGCCTATCAATCAGCCCCAGCATTTT. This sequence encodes CASSYAPGPINQPQHF.

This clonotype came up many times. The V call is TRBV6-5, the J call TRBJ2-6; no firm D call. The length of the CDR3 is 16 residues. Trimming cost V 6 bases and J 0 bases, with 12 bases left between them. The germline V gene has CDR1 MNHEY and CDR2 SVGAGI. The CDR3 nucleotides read TGTGCCAGCAGCGTCACACGGAGCTCTGGGGCCAACGTCCTGACTTTC. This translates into CASSVTRSSGANVLTF.

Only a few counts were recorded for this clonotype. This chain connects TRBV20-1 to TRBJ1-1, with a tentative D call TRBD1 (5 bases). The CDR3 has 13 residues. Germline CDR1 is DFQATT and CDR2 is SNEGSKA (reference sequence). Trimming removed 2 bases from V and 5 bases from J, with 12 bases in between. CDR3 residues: CSARLTGGTEAFF. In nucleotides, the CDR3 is TGCAGTGCTAGACTTACCGGGGGGACTGAAGCTTTCTTT.

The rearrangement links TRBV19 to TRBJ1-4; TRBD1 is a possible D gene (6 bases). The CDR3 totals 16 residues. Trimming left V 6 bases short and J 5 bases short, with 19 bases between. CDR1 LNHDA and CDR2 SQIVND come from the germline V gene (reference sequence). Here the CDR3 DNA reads TGTGCCAGTAGCAGTACCGGGGGGCCCTGGAATGAAAAACTGTTTTTT. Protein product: CASSSTGGPWNEKLFF.

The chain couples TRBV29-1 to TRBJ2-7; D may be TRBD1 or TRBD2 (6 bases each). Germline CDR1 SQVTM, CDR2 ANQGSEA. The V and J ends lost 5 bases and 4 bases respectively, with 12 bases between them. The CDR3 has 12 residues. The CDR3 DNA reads TGCAGCGTTTCGGGGGCGGGGTACGAGCAGTACTTC. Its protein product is CSVSGAGYEQYF.

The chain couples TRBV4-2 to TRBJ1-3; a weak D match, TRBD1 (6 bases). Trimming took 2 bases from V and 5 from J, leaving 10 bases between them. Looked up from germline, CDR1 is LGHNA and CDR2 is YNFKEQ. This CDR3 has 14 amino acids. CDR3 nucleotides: TGTGCCAGCAGCCAACGAGGGGGGAGAAACACCATATATTTT. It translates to CASSQRGGRNTIYF.

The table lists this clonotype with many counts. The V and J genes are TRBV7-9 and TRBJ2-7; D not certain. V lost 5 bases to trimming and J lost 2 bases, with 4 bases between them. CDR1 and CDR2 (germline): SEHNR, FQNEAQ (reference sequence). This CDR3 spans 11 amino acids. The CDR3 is CASSLTYEQYF. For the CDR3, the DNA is TGTGCCAGCAGCCTCACCTACGAGCAGTACTTC.

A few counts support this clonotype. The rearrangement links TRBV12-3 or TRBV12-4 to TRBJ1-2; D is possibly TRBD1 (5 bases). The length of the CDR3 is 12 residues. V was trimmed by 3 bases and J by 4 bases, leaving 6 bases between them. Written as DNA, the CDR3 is TGTGCCAGCAGTTTTGACAGCTATGGCTACACCTTC. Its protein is CASSFDSYGYTF.

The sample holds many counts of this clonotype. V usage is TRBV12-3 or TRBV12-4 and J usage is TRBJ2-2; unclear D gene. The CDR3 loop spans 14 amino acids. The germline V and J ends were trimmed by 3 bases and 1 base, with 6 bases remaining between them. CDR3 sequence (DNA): TGTGCCAGCAGTTTGTACCAGAACACCGGGGAGCTGTTTTTT. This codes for CASSLYQNTGELFF.

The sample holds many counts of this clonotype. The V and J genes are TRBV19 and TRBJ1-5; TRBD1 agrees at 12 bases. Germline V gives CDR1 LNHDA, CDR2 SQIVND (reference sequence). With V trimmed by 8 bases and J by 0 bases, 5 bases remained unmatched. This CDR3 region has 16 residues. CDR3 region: CASSGTGGGSNQPQHF. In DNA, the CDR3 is TGTGCCAGTTCCGGGACAGGGGGCGGTAGCAATCAGCCCCAGCATTTT.

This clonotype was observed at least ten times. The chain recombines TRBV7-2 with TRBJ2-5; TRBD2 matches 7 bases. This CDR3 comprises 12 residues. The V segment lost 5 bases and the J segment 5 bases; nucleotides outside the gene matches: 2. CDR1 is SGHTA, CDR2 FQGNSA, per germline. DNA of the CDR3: TGTGCCAGCAGCCGGCGGGGGGAGACCCAGTACTTC. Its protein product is CASSRRGETQYF.

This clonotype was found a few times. The chain's CDR3 is CSARAIDPGRTGTEAFF. CDR3 sequence (DNA): TGCAGTGCTAGAGCTATTGACCCTGGCCGAACGGGTACTGAAGCTTTCTTT. The V and J genes are TRBV20-1 and TRBJ1-1, with no clear D. The germline CDR1 and CDR2 sequences are DFQATT and SNEGSKA (reference sequence). V gave up 1 base and J gave up 5 bases, with 23 bases separating them. The CDR3 runs to 17 residues.

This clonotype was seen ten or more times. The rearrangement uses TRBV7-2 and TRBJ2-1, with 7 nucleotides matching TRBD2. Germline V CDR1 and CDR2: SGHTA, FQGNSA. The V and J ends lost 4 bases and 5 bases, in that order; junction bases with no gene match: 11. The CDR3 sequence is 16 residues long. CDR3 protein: CASSSSRLAKNNEQFF. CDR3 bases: TGTGCCAGCAGCTCGTCCCGACTAGCTAAGAACAATGAGCAGTTCTTC.

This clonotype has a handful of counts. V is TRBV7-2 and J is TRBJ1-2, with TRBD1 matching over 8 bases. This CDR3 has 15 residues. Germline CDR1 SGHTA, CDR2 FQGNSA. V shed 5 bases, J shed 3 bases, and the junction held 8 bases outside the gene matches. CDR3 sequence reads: CASSLGQGIYYGYTF. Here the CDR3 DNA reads TGTGCCAGCAGCCTAGGACAGGGAATTTACTATGGCTACACCTTC. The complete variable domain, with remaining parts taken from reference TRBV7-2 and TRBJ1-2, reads GAGVSQSPSNKVTEKGKDVELRCDPISGHTALYWYRQSLGQGLEFLIYFQGNSAPDKSGLPSDRFSAERTGGSVSTLTIQRTQQEDSAVYLCASSLGQGIYYGYTFGSGTRLTVV.

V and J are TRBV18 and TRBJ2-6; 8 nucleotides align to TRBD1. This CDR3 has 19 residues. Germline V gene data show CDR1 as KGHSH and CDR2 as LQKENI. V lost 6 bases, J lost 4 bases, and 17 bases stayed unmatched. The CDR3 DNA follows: TGTGCCAGCTCTCAAAGGGGTGGACAGGGCGTTCGCGGGGCCAACGTCCTGACTTTC. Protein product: CASSQRGGQGVRGANVLTF.

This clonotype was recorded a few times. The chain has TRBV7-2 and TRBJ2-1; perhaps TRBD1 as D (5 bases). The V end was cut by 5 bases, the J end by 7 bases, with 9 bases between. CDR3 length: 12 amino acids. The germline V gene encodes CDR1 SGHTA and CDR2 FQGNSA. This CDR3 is CASSPTGNEQFF. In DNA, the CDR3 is TGTGCCAGCAGCCCTACAGGTAATGAGCAGTTCTTC. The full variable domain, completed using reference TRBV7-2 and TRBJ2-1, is GAGVSQSPSNKVTEKGKDVELRCDPISGHTALYWYRQSLGQGLEFLIYFQGNSAPDKSGLPSDRFSAERTGGSVSTLTIQRTQQEDSAVYLCASSPTGNEQFFGPGTRLTVL.

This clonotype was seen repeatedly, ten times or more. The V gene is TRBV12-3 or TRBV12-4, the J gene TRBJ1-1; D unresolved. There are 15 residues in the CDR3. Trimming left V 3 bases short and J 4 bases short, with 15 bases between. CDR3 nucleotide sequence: TGTGCCAGCAGTTTGGGGTTTGGTTTAGGCACTGAAGCTTTCTTT. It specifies CASSLGFGLGTEAFF.

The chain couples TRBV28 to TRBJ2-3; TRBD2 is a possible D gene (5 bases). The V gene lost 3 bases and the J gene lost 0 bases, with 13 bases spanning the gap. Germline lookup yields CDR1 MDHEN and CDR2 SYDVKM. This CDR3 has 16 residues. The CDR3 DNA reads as TGTGCCAGCAGTTTTTCTTGGGAGACTAGCACAGATACGCAGTATTTT. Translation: CASSFSWETSTDTQYF.

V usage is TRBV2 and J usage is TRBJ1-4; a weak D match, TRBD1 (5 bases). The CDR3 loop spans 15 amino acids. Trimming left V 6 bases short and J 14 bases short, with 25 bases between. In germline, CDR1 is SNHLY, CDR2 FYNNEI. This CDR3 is CASSRQGQAHSVLFF. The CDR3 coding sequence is TGTGCCAGCAGCCGCCAAGGACAAGCCCACTCGGTCCTGTTTTTT.

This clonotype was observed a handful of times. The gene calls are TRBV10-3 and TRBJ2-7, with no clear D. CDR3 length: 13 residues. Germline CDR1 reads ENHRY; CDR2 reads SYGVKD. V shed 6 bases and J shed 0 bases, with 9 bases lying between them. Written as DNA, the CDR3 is TGTGCCATCAGGGACGAATCCTCCTACGAGCAGTACGTC. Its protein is CAIRDESSYEQYV.

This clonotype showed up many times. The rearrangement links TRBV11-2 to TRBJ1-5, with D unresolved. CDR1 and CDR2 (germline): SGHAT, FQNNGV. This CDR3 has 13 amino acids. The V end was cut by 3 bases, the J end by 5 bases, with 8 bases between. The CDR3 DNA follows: TGTGCCAGCAGCTTGATAAGGGATCAGCCCCAGCATTTT. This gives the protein CASSLIRDQPQHF.

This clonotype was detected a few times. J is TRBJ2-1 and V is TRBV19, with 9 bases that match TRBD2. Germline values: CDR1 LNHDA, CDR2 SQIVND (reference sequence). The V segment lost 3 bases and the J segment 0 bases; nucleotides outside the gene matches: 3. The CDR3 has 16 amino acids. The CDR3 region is CASSISSGSSYNEQFF. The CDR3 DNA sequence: TGTGCCAGTAGTATTAGTAGCGGGAGCTCCTACAATGAGCAGTTCTTC.

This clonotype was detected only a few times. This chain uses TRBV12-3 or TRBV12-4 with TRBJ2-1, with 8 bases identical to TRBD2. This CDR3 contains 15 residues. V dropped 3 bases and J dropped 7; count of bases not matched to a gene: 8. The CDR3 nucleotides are TGTGCCAGCAGTTTTCTAATAAGCGGGAGTAATGAGCAGTTCTTC. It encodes CASSFLISGSNEQFF.

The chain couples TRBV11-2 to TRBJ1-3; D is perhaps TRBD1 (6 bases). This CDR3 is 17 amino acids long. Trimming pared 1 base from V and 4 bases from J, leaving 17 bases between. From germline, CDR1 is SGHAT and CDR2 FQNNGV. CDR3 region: CASSLGGPARRGNTIYF. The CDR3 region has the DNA TGTGCCAGCAGCTTAGGGGGGCCGGCGCGCCGGGGAAACACCATATATTTT.

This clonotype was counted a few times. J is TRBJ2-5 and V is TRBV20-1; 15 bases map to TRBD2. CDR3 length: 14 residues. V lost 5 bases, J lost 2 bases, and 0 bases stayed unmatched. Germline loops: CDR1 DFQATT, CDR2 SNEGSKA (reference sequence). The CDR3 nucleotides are TGCAGTGCTGGGACTAGCGGGAGGCAAGAGACCCAGTACTTC. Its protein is CSAGTSGRQETQYF.

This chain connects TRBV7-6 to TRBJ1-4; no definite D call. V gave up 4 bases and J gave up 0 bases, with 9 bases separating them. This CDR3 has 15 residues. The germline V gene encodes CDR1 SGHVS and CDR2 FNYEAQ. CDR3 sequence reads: CASSSPSATNEKLFF. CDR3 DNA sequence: TGTGCCAGCAGCTCACCGAGTGCAACTAATGAAAAACTGTTTTTT.

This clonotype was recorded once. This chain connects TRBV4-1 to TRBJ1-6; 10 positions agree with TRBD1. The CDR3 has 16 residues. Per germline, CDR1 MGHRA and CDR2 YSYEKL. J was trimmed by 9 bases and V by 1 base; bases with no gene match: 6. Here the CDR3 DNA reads TGCGCCAGCAGCCAAGCGTGGGGACAGGGGAGTTCACCCCTCCACTTT. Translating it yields CASSQAWGQGSSPLHF.

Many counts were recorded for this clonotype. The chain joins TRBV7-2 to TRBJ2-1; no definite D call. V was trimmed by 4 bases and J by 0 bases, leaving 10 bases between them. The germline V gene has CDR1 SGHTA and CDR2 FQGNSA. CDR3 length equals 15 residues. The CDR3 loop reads CASSSTSSSYNEQFF. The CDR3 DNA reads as TGTGCCAGCAGCTCAACTTCATCCTCCTACAATGAGCAGTTCTTC.

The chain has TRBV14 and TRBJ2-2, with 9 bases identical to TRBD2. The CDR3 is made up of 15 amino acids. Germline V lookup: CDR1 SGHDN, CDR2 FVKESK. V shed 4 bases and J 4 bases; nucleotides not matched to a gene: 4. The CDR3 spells CASSRGLASTGELFF. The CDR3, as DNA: TGTGCCAGCAGCCGCGGACTAGCGAGCACCGGGGAGCTGTTTTTT.